The 28 T cell receptor beta chains below all came from one sample that was sequenced in a study of CD4 T cells in relation to SARS-CoV-2 and coronaviruses. Repertoires were generated with immunoSEQ multiplex PCR, while TCRdb's copy carries only in-frame clones and drops some. In the table there are tens of thousands of clones, 80% to 90% of which are singletons. Before the COVID-19 pandemic, during about 2010-2019, CD4+ T cells were taken from unexposed donors. Sequenced input: memory CD4+ T cells from PBMCs. These receptors all come from a human donor in good health.

The gene calls are TRBV7-8 and TRBJ2-5, with 7 bases fitting TRBD2. Germline V gene sequence: CDR1 SGHVS, CDR2 FQNEAQ. The junction had 6 bases not matched to a gene; V was cut back by 2 bases and J by 6 bases. CDR3 length: 14 residues. CDR3 sequence: CASSLTGGYKTQYF. The CDR3 region has the DNA TGTGCCAGCAGCTTAACCGGGGGGTACAAGACCCAGTACTTC.

This clone has just a few counts. V is TRBV6-5 and J is TRBJ1-4; a possible D gene is TRBD1 (5 bases). Germline CDR1 MNHEY, CDR2 SVGAGI. Trimming pared 7 bases from V and 4 bases from J, leaving 13 bases between. The CDR3 totals 14 residues. The CDR3 sequence is CASNRRSFNEKLFF. The CDR3 DNA sequence: TGTGCCAGCAACAGGAGAAGTTTTAATGAAAAACTGTTTTTT.

This chain connects TRBV10-3 to TRBJ1-1; TRBD1 aligns across 8 bases. V gave up 0 bases and J gave up 10 bases; unmatched junction bases: 7. From germline, CDR1 is ENHRY and CDR2 SYGVKD. The CDR3 runs 14 residues. The CDR3 spells CAISESQGARRAFF. DNA for the CDR3: TGTGCCATCAGTGAGTCGCAGGGGGCCAGGAGAGCTTTCTTT.

J is TRBJ1-1 and V is TRBV15, with TRBD1 matching 11 bases. The CDR3 contains 17 residues. Per germline, CDR1 LNHNV and CDR2 YYDKDF (reference sequence). V gave up 4 bases and J gave up 1 base; unmatched junction bases: 8. The CDR3 DNA is TGTGCCACCAGCACCCCGGACAGGGGGCGTACGAACACTGAAGCTTTCTTT. Protein sequence: CATSTPDRGRTNTEAFF.

This rearrangement joins TRBV29-1 to TRBJ2-5, with 10 bases lining up with TRBD1. J lost 5 bases, V lost 6 bases, and 3 bases had no gene match. This CDR3 comprises 12 residues. Germline V lookup: CDR1 SQVTM, CDR2 ANQGSEA. DNA for the CDR3: TGCAGCGTGGACAGGGGGTTGGAGACCCAGTACTTC. Translating gives CSVDRGLETQYF.

V is TRBV15 and J is TRBJ1-6; D not certain. Per germline, CDR1 LNHNV and CDR2 YYDKDF (reference sequence). V gave up 0 bases and J gave up 0 bases, with 9 bases separating them. The CDR3 loop spans 17 amino acids. For the CDR3, the DNA is TGTGCCACCAGCAGAGATCGCGGGAGCTCCTATAATTCACCCCTCCACTTT. This gives the protein CATSRDRGSSYNSPLHF.

The J gene is TRBJ2-3, the V gene TRBV29-1; TRBD2 matches 10 bases. CDR3 length: 15 residues. From germline, CDR1 is SQVTM and CDR2 ANQGSEA. With V trimmed by 3 bases and J by 3 bases, 6 bases remained unmatched. CDR3 DNA: TGCAGCGTTGAGTCTAGCGGGAGTAGGACAGATACGCAGTATTTT. Amino acids: CSVESSGSRTDTQYF.

V usage is TRBV5-5 and J usage is TRBJ2-1, with 10 bases fitting TRBD1. CDR3 length: 16 residues. With 4 bases clipped from V and 8 bases from J, the junction kept 12 bases outside the gene matches. Germline V CDR1 and CDR2: SGHKS, YYEKEE (reference sequence). The CDR3 here is CASSPNLDRGLDEQFF. The CDR3 DNA is TGTGCCAGCAGCCCTAATCTAGACAGGGGGCTTGATGAGCAGTTCTTC.

This clone has just one count. V gene TRBV24-1 combines with J gene TRBJ2-3, with D perhaps matching TRBD1 or TRBD2 (6 bases each). From germline, CDR1 is KGHDR and CDR2 SFDVKD. Between the trimmed V and J ends, which lost 3 bases and 0 bases, there was a span of 15 bases. CDR3 length equals 17 residues. The CDR3 DNA follows: TGTGCCACCAGTGATCCCGGGGGCGTGAGGAGCACAGATACGCAGTATTTT. Its translation: CATSDPGGVRSTDTQYF.

The gene calls are TRBV5-1 and TRBJ1-6, with 8 bases identical to TRBD1. Germline-derived CDR1 and CDR2 are SGHRS and YFSETQ. This CDR3 is 15 amino acids long. With 4 bases clipped from V and 7 bases from J, the junction kept 7 bases outside the gene matches. The CDR3 loop reads CASSQGAKENSPLHF. CDR3 sequence (DNA): TGCGCCAGCAGCCAGGGGGCTAAAGAAAATTCACCCCTCCACTTT. Based on the CDR3 plus reference TRBV5-1 and TRBJ1-6, the full variable domain is KAGVTQTPRYLIKTRGQQVTLSCSPISGHRSVSWYQQTPGQGLQFLFEYFSETQRNKGNFPGRFSGRQFSNSRSEMNVSTLELGDSALYLCASSQGAKENSPLHFGNGTRLTVT.

The count of this clone is one. The genes are TRBV18 and TRBJ2-7; TRBD2 matches 9 bases. V was pared by 2 bases and J by 2 bases, with 7 bases of the junction left unmatched. The CDR3 consists of 16 residues. CDR1 is KGHSH, CDR2 LQKENI, per germline. CDR3 bases: TGTGCCAGCTCACCATCGGGGGTAGCGGGGGCCTACGAGCAGTACTTC. It encodes CASSPSGVAGAYEQYF.

The CDR3 nucleotides read TGTGCCAGCTCAGTCGGGACAGGGGTAAACATTCAGTACTTC. Protein: CASSVGTGVNIQYF. V is TRBV18 and J is TRBJ2-4; 10 bases line up with TRBD1. This CDR3 is built from 14 residues. V shed 5 bases, J shed 6 bases, and the junction held 4 bases outside the gene matches. Germline V gives CDR1 KGHSH, CDR2 LQKENI.

This chain uses TRBV15 with TRBJ1-4; 7 positions match TRBD1. V shed 4 bases, J shed 1 base, and the junction held 3 bases outside the gene matches. Per germline, CDR1 LNHNV and CDR2 YYDKDF (reference sequence). The CDR3 loop spans 15 amino acids. DNA of the CDR3: TGTGCCACCAGCAAAAACAGGGGAACTAATGAAAAACTGTTTTTT. It specifies CATSKNRGTNEKLFF.

The chain joins TRBV9 to TRBJ2-2, with TRBD2 matching over 10 bases. This CDR3 has 16 amino acids. Germline loops: CDR1 SGDLS, CDR2 YYNGEE. Trimming cost V 0 bases and J 5 bases; bases outside gene matches: 4. The CDR3 DNA reads as TGTGCCAGCAGCGTAGCCAGCGGGAGGGGTACCGGGGAGCTGTTTTTT. Protein sequence: CASSVASGRGTGELFF.

V usage is TRBV3-1 (or the pseudogene TRBV3-2) and J usage is TRBJ2-1, with 11 bases matching TRBD2. V shed 0 bases, J shed 7 bases, and the junction held 5 bases outside the gene matches. This CDR3 spans 16 amino acids. Germline V lookup: CDR1 LGHDT, CDR2 YNNKEL (reference sequence). For the CDR3, the DNA is TGTGCCAGCAGCCAAGATTTACTAGCGGGAGCGAATGAGCAGTTCTTC. It yields the protein CASSQDLLAGANEQFF.

The chain recombines TRBV7-8 with TRBJ2-5, with D possibly being TRBD1 (5 bases). With 0 bases removed from V and 5 bases from J, the gap between germline ends came to 10 bases. There are 14 residues in the CDR3. CDR1 is SGHVS, CDR2 FQNEAQ, per germline. The DNA for the CDR3 is TGTGCCAGCAGCTTAGCGACGACAGTTGAGACCCAGTACTTC. This translates into CASSLATTVETQYF.

This chain uses TRBV6-1 with TRBJ2-2, with 8 bases fitting TRBD1. The CDR3 loop spans 15 amino acids. Trimming at V came to 3 bases and at J to 4 bases, leaving 4 bases not matched to a gene. The germline V gene has CDR1 MNHNS and CDR2 SASEGT. The CDR3 loop is CASSDPRGLTGELFF. The DNA of the CDR3 is TGTGCCAGCAGTGATCCCAGGGGGCTCACCGGGGAGCTGTTTTTT.

This chain links TRBV7-3 with TRBJ2-1, with 7 bases fitting TRBD2. The V gene's germline CDR1 is SGHTA and CDR2 FQGTGA. The CDR3 is made up of 14 amino acids. J gave up 5 bases and V 2 bases, and 3 bases lay outside the gene matches. The CDR3 sequence: CASSLGGSNNEQFF. The CDR3 nucleotides read TGTGCCAGCAGCTTAGGCGGGAGTAACAATGAGCAGTTCTTC.

The chain links TRBV2 to TRBJ1-2, with 11 bases aligning to TRBD1. The V gene end was trimmed by 6 bases and the J gene end by 6 bases; junction bases not matched to a gene: 9. The CDR3 consists of 15 residues. Germline CDR1 SNHLY, CDR2 FYNNEI. The CDR3, as DNA: TGTGCCAGCAGGCCCGGGACAGGGGGTTCCCATGGCTACACCTTC. Protein: CASRPGTGGSHGYTF.

The chain combines TRBV2 with TRBJ2-7; a weak D match, TRBD1 (7 bases). V gave up 7 bases and J gave up 4 bases, with 14 bases separating them. CDR1 and CDR2 from the germline V gene are SNHLY and FYNNEI. There are 13 residues in the CDR3. CDR3 nucleotides: TGTGCCAGCATCTCAGGGGGGCGGTACGAGCAGTACTTC. Encoded protein: CASISGGRYEQYF.

The V gene is TRBV4-1, the J gene TRBJ1-1; D is ambiguous. CDR1 is MGHRA, CDR2 YSYEKL, per germline. Trimming removed 0 bases from V and 4 bases from J, with 18 bases in between. The CDR3 sequence is 17 residues long. The CDR3 DNA follows: TGCGCCAGCAGCCAAGATAACACCTTACGACGGGGCACTGAAGCTTTCTTT. It is translated as CASSQDNTLRRGTEAFF.

This clone was observed a handful of times. V and J are TRBV19 and TRBJ1-2; D perhaps matches TRBD1 (5 bases). Germline V gene lookup returns CDR1 LNHDA and CDR2 SQIVND (reference sequence). The CDR3 has 12 residues. Between the trimmed V and J ends, which lost 3 bases and 7 bases, there was a span of 9 bases. CDR3 loop: CASSIEGSGYTF. The CDR3, as DNA: TGTGCCAGTAGTATTGAGGGGAGTGGCTACACCTTC.

The chain carries TRBV23-1 and TRBJ2-1; 8 bases map to TRBD1. TRBV23-1 is an open reading frame, and its role is uncertain. The trim removed 2 bases at V and 1 base at J, leaving 7 bases unmatched. The CDR3 contains 17 residues. DNA for the CDR3: TGCGCCAGCAGTCAAGACAGGGGAAAAGGGTCCTACAATGAGCAGTTCTTC. It codes for CASSQDRGKGSYNEQFF.

The rearrangement joins TRBV5-1 to TRBJ2-5; TRBD1 agrees at 10 bases. J was trimmed by 5 bases and V by 3 bases; bases with no gene match: 7. Germline loops: CDR1 SGHRS, CDR2 YFSETQ. The CDR3 sequence is 15 residues long. The CDR3 DNA is TGCGCCAGCAGCTCCGGACAGGGGGTTGCGGAGACCCAGTACTTC. Amino acid sequence: CASSSGQGVAETQYF.

The chain carries TRBV10-3 and TRBJ2-4; 7 nucleotides align to TRBD2. Germline V CDR1 and CDR2: ENHRY, SYGVKD. With V trimmed by 4 bases and J by 5 bases, 11 bases remained unmatched. The CDR3 has 16 residues. This CDR3 is CAISGGGRARENIQYF. DNA of the CDR3: TGTGCCATCAGTGGGGGGGGGAGGGCCAGGGAAAACATTCAGTACTTC.

DNA for the CDR3: TGTGCCAGCAGTTTAATCGCCCGTCGGGGCAATGAGCAGTTCTTC. Its protein product is CASSLIARRGNEQFF. J is TRBJ2-1 and V is TRBV28; D perhaps matches TRBD2 (5 bases). The V gene's germline CDR1 is MDHEN and CDR2 SYDVKM. The CDR3 spans 15 residues. Trimming cost V 2 bases and J 6 bases, with 14 bases left between them. The full variable domain, in which reference TRBV28 and TRBJ2-1 provide the parts outside the CDR3, is DVKVTQSSRYLVKRTGEKVFLECVQDMDHENMFWYRQDPGLGLRLIYFSYDVKMKEKGDIPEGYSVSREKKERFSLILESASTNQTSMYLCASSLIARRGNEQFFGPGTRLTVL.

The V and J genes are TRBV7-9 and TRBJ2-1, with D hard to call. CDR3 size: 12 residues. Trimming shortened V by 1 base and J by 8 bases, and 6 bases separated the two germline ends. Looked up from germline, CDR1 is SEHNR and CDR2 is FQNEAQ (reference sequence). The CDR3 DNA sequence: TGTGCCAGCAGCTTAGATTTCGATGAGCAGTTCTTC. It translates to CASSLDFDEQFF.

The table lists this clone with a few counts. The rearrangement joins TRBV4-1 to TRBJ1-1; possible D gene TRBD1, 5 bases. Germline assignment: CDR1 MGHRA and CDR2 YSYEKL. V shed 0 bases and J shed 0 bases, with 11 bases lying between them. The CDR3 is 16 residues long. The CDR3 protein is CASSQDRARMNTEAFF. The DNA for the CDR3 is TGCGCCAGCAGCCAAGACAGGGCGCGAATGAACACTGAAGCTTTCTTT.